A selection of T cell receptor beta chains follows, all from one sample in a study of cytomegalovirus exposure and HLA in healthy donors. The protocol was immunoSEQ multiplex PCR, while the TCRdb copy is restricted to in-frame clones and leaves out a portion. The sample consists of roughly 180,000 clones, approximately 82% of them appearing once. The sequenced sample consisted of PBMCs. These receptors were obtained from a male donor in good health and CMV-seronegative. Both conserved end residues are part of each CDR3. The D gene is left open where the match is weak. Clone size, where shown, is once, few, many, or a class for clones that have expanded.

d_gene,abundance,v_gene,j_gene,CDR3aa,CDR3nt
NA,NA,TRBV13,TRBJ1-2,CASSYFGDKIYGYTF,TGTGCCAGCAGCTATTTCGGGGACAAGATCTATGGCTACACCTTC
TRBD2,NA,TRBV10-3,TRBJ2-2,CAISGTSPNSPPRTGELFF,TGTGCCATCAGTGGGACTAGCCCCAATAGTCCGCCCCGGACCGGGGAGCTGTTTTTT
TRBD1,NA,TRBV9,TRBJ1-2,CASSVEGQGFANYGYTF,TGTGCCAGCAGCGTAGAAGGACAGGGTTTTGCCAACTATGGCTACACCTTC
NA,NA,TRBV9,TRBJ1-1,CASSPMGGSLGAFF,TGTGCCAGCAGCCCCATGGGGGGGTCCCTTGGAGCTTTCTTT
NA,NA,TRBV2,TRBJ1-3,CASRLDSLSGNTIYF,TGTGCCAGCAGACTTGACAGTCTGTCTGGAAACACCATATATTTT
NA,NA,TRBV10-1,TRBJ1-5,CASSESARVGLYRNQPQHF,TGCGCCAGCAGTGAGAGTGCCAGGGTCGGGCTTTACAGGAATCAGCCCCAGCATTTT
NA,few,TRBV6-5,TRBJ1-2,CASRDNLYYGYTF,TGTGCCAGCAGGGACAACTTATACTATGGCTACACCTTC
TRBD2,NA,TRBV5-1,TRBJ2-1,CASTSGSSYNEQFF,TGCGCCAGCACTAGCGGGAGCTCCTACAATGAGCAGTTCTTC
TRBD2,NA,TRBV2,TRBJ2-1,CASSERRSGGGSYNEQFF,TGTGCCAGCAGTGAGAGGCGGTCGGGGGGGGGTTCCTACAATGAGCAGTTCTTC
NA,NA,TRBV6-6,TRBJ2-1,CASSRPGAHNEQFF,TGTGCCAGCAGCCGTCCCGGAGCCCACAATGAGCAGTTCTTC
NA,NA,TRBV6-6,TRBJ2-3,CASSYEGGRGDTQYF,TGTGCCAGCAGTTACGAGGGGGGGAGGGGAGATACGCAGTATTTT
TRBD2,NA,TRBV2,TRBJ2-2,CASSYIAGAGELFF,TGTGCCAGCAGTTATATAGCGGGGGCCGGGGAGCTGTTTTTT
NA,NA,TRBV27,TRBJ2-7,CASSLYQGSYEQYF,TGTGCCAGCAGTTTATACCAGGGTTCCTACGAGCAGTACTTC
NA,NA,TRBV10-2,TRBJ2-7,CASTLSYEQYF,TGCGCCAGCACCCTTTCCTACGAGCAGTACTTC
TRBD2,NA,TRBV28,TRBJ2-1,CASSLSGSGAFF,TGTGCCAGCAGTCTCAGCGGGAGCGGCGCGTTCTTC
TRBD1,NA,TRBV28,TRBJ2-7,CASSFTRDRGHEQYF,TGTGCCAGCAGTTTTACCCGGGACAGGGGCCACGAGCAGTACTTC
NA,NA,TRBV6-6,TRBJ1-5,CASRTGNNQPQHF,TGTGCCAGCAGGACAGGAAACAATCAGCCCCAGCATTTT
TRBD1,NA,TRBV18,TRBJ2-4,CASSPGPGGIQYF,TGTGCCAGCTCCCCGGGCCCAGGGGGCATTCAGTACTTC
TRBD2,NA,TRBV4-3,TRBJ2-7,CASSQDYGEGLAVEQYF,TGCGCCAGCAGCCAGGACTACGGGGAGGGACTAGCTGTCGAGCAGTACTTC